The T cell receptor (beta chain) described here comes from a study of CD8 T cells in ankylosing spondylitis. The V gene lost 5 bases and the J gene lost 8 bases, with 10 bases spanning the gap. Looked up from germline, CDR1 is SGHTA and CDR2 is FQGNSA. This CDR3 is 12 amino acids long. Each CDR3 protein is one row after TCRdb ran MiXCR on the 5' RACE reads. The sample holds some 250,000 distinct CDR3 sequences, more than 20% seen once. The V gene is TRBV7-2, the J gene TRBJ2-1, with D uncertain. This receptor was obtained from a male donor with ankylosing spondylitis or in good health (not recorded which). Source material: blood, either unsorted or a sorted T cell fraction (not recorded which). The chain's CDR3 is CASSRDWDEQFF. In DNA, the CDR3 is TGTGCCAGCAGCCGCGACTGGGATGAGCAGTTCTTC.